This T cell receptor beta chain was obtained from a study of control samples from healthy donors and cancer patients (dated by TCRdb to the early 2020s). Concerning this clone itself: The antigen it binds to is not known. No base-level quality is on record; no much larger clone is a single base apart.

The CDR3 numbers 15 residues from cysteine through phenylalanine. Here the CDR3 DNA is all that survives: 45 bases in frame from base 1. Reading the germline V gene (reference sequence) gives CDR1 DFQATT and CDR2 SNEGSKA. V and J are truncated by 3 bases and 6 bases respectively, leaving an intervening sequence of 17 bases. Libraries were built with the immunoSEQ multiplex PCR assay. In TCRdb, the immuneACCESS table is reduced to in-frame sequences with V and J assigned. These tables do not hold every clone; where another copy was compared, an unresolved V gene accounts for under half, and the others remain unexplained. This sample lists fewer than 200,000 clones; roughly nine tenths were detected once. Around 1.5% of the sample rests with the top ten.

The sample comprised blood. This sequence was found in a man aged 25-40 years in good health. The V gene is TRBV20-1 and the J gene is TRBJ2-2, with a tentative D gene TRBD2 over 6 matching bases. CDR3 sequence: CSASRRGPVAGELFF. The nucleotides are TGCAGTGCTAGTAGGAGGGGACCCGTGGCCGGGGAGCTGTTTTTT.